This is a list of T cell receptor beta chains from one sample in a study of patients and donors after allogeneic stem cell transplantation. TCRdb fed the RT-PCR reads into MiXCR, producing one record per CDR3 protein. This table holds approximately 210,000 distinct CDR3 sequences, 41% found once. Source material: blood, either unsorted or a sorted T cell fraction (not recorded which). The receptors originated from a human donor who was either an allogeneic HSCT recipient or a stem cell or donor lymphocyte infusion donor (not recorded which). It is not recorded whose cells these are; they may come from a transplant donor. The conserved cysteine and the conserved F or W are not part of the CDR3 here. Each record gives: clone size, CDR3 length, V gene, J gene, CDR3 protein. Clone size is shown for a subset of rows, as once, few, many or a class of expanded clone.

NA	14	TRBV7-3	TRBJ2-2	ASSSGHSLSTGELF
few	13	TRBV3-1	TRBJ1-1	ASSQLGKGQPEAF
NA	11	TRBV7-8	TRBJ1-2	ASSLGDNYGYT
NA	13	TRBV28	TRBJ1-1	ASSLPKGWVTEAF
NA	11	TRBV18	TRBJ2-5	ASSQQGRETQY
NA	14	TRBV27	TRBJ2-1	ASSQWAISGRGEQF
NA	10	TRBV6-2/TRBV6-3	TRBJ2-3	ASSYAGEAQY
NA	13	TRBV12-3/TRBV12-4	TRBJ1-2	ASSLEAAGGAGYT
NA	13	TRBV5-5	TRBJ1-3	PSSLAYDTGNTIY
few	13	TRBV7-3	TRBJ2-3	ASSLSNRGIDTQY
NA	13	TRBV7-2	TRBJ1-2	ASSVPGYSNYGYT